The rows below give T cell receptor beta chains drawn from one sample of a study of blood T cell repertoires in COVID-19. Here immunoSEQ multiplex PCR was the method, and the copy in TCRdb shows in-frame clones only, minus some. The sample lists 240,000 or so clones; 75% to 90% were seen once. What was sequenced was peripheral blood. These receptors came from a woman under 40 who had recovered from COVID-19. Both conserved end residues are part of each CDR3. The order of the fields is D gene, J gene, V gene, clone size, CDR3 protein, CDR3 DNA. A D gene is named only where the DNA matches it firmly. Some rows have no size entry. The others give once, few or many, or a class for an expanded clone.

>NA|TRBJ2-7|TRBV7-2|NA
CASSLGRDYEQYF
TGTGCCAGCAGCTTGGGGCGAGACTACGAGCAGTACTTC
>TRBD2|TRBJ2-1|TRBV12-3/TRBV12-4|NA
CASSRRTGGPQFF
TGTGCCAGCAGTCGGCGGACGGGGGGGCCCCAGTTCTTC
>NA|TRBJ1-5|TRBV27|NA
CASSLSWAAYSNQPQHF
TGTGCCAGCAGTTTATCGTGGGCAGCATATAGCAATCAGCCCCAGCATTTT
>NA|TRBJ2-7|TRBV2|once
CASRIQGGPYEQYF
TGTGCCAGCAGAATTCAGGGGGGTCCCTACGAGCAGTACTTC
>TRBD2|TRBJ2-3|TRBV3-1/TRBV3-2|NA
CASSQGWRGGLGTQYF
TGTGCCAGCAGCCAAGGTTGGCGGGGGGGCCTTGGGACGCAGTATTTT
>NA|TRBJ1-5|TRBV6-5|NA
CASKGTLAPNQPQHF
TGTGCCAGCAAGGGCACCCTAGCCCCAAATCAGCCCCAGCATTTT
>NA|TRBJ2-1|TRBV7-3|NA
CASSPRLGGIYNEQFF
TGTGCCAGCAGCCCAAGACTAGGCGGAATCTACAATGAGCAGTTCTTC
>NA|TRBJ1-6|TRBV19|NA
CASSIGGVYNSPLHF
TGTGCCAGTAGTATCGGGGGAGTTTATAATTCACCCCTCCACTTT
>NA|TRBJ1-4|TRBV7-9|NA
CASSLGGFSDEKLFF
TGTGCCAGCAGCTTAGGAGGCTTTTCGGATGAAAAACTGTTTTTT
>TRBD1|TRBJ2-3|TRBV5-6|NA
CASSVFVGGTGADTQYF
TGTGCCAGCAGCGTGTTCGTGGGGGGGACAGGGGCAGATACGCAGTATTTT
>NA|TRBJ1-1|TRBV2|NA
CASRGGPEAFF
TGTGCCAGCAGGGGGGGGCCTGAAGCTTTCTTT
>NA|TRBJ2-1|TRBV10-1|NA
CASRLDRYNEQFF
TGCGCCAGTAGACTCGACAGATACAATGAGCAGTTCTTC
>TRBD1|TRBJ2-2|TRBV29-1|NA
CSVESQGYTGELFF
TGCAGCGTTGAATCACAGGGGTACACCGGGGAGCTGTTTTTT
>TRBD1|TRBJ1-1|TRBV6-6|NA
CASSRLPRTGNTEAFF
TGTGCCAGCAGTCGACTTCCGAGGACAGGGAACACTGAAGCTTTCTTT
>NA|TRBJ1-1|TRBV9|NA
CASSVGWGETAFF
TGTGCCAGCAGCGTAGGATGGGGGGAAACGGCTTTCTTT
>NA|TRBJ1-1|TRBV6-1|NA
CASSEGQGQNTEAFF
TGTGCCAGCAGTGAAGGGCAGGGCCAGAACACTGAAGCTTTCTTT
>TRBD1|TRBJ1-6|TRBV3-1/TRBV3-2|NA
CASSYSRPGQRWDSPLHF
TGTGCCAGCAGCTATTCCAGACCGGGACAGAGATGGGATTCACCCCTCCACTTT
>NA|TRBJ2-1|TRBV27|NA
CASSLTLRSYNEQFF
TGTGCCAGCAGTTTGACTTTACGCTCCTACAATGAGCAGTTCTTC
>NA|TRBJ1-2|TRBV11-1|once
CASSLGLDGYTF
TGTGCCAGCAGCCTTGGTCTAGACGGCTACACCTTC
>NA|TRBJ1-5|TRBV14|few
CASSQAGSNQPQHF
TGTGCCAGCAGCCAAGCAGGGAGCAATCAGCCCCAGCATTTT
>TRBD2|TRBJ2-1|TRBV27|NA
CASRLAGGNNEQFF
TGTGCCAGCAGGCTAGCGGGGGGAAACAATGAGCAGTTCTTC
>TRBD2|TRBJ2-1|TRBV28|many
CASSLFSGGNNEQFF
TGTGCCAGCAGTTTGTTTAGCGGGGGTAACAATGAGCAGTTCTTC
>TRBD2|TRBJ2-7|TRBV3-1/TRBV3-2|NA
CASSRTRDLAGGRYEQYF
TGTGCCAGCAGCCGAACCCGGGATCTAGCGGGGGGGCGCTACGAGCAGTACTTC
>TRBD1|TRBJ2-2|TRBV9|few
CASSVDRMGQGETGELFF
TGTGCCAGCAGCGTAGATCGTATGGGACAGGGAGAGACCGGGGAGCTGTTTTTT
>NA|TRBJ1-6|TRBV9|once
CASSVGEMRNSPLHF
TGTGCCAGCAGCGTAGGGGAGATGAGAAATTCACCCCTCCACTTT
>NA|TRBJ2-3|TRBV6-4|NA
CASSDGSGASSDTQYF
TGTGCCAGCAGTGACGGGTCAGGGGCCTCGTCAGATACGCAGTATTTT
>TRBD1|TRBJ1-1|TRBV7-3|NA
CASSSGTGGLNTEAFF
TGTGCCAGCAGCTCAGGGACAGGGGGCTTGAACACTGAAGCTTTCTTT
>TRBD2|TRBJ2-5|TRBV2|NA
CASSEVGTRETQYF
TGTGCCAGCAGTGAAGTTGGGACTAGAGAGACCCAGTACTTC
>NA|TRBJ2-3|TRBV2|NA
CASSEPRDTPSTDTQYF
TGTGCCAGCAGTGAACCCCGGGACACCCCTAGCACAGATACGCAGTATTTT
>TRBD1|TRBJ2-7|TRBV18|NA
CASSPPTGGLLEQYF
TGTGCCAGCTCACCACCTACAGGGGGACTTCTGGAGCAGTACTTC
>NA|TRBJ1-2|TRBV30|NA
CAWSGTTLGGGYTF
TGTGCCTGGAGTGGGACAACTCTGGGGGGTGGCTACACCTTC
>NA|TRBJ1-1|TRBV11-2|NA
CASSLDEAEAFF
TGTGCCAGCAGCTTAGACGAGGCTGAAGCTTTCTTT
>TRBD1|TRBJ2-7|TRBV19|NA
CASSSLGTGGFYEQYF
TGTGCCAGTAGTAGCCTGGGGACAGGAGGTTTCTACGAGCAGTACTTC
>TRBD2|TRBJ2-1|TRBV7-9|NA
CASYGGALGEQFF
TGTGCCAGCTACGGGGGGGCGTTGGGTGAGCAGTTCTTC
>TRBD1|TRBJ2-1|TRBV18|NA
CASSPGTGYNEQFF
TGTGCCAGCTCACCCGGGACAGGCTACAATGAGCAGTTCTTC
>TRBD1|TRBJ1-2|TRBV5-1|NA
CASSPRQGRGSDYGYTF
TGCGCCAGCAGCCCCAGACAGGGGAGGGGTTCGGACTATGGCTACACCTTC
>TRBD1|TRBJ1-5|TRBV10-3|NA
CAISESFDRGGQPQHF
TGTGCCATCAGTGAGTCGTTCGACAGGGGTGGTCAGCCCCAGCATTTT